The entry that follows covers one T cell receptor beta chain sequence. Its matching antigen is unknown. CDR1 and CDR2 from the germline V gene are LGHNA and YSLEER. The trim removed 4 bases at V and 0 bases at J, leaving 4 bases unmatched. CDR3 length: 16 amino acids. This entry is derived from a study of blood T cells in healthy people across ages. General observations from the study: Higher diversity, along with more naive CD4+ cells, distinguished long-lived donors from aged donors.

Sample-barcoded 5' priming and a J-beta primer mix drove a second PCR of roughly 7 to 11 cycles. Each CDR3 protein is one row after TCRdb ran MiXCR on the 5' RACE reads. The sample carries 2 million or so distinct CDR3 sequences, about 50% recorded once. This chain connects TRBV4-3 to TRBJ2-1; 9 nucleotides agree with TRBD2. The sequencing input was blood. The TCR was taken from a middle-aged woman in good health. CDR3 coding DNA: TGCGCCAGCAGCCCTCTAGCGGGGCCCTCCTACAATGAGCAGTTCTTC. Translating gives CASSPLAGPSYNEQFF.